Listed here is a single TCR beta chain. Its specificity is not known. The data were produced by immunoSEQ multiplex PCR, yet TCRdb's version contains in-frame clones alone and is incomplete. In the table there are roughly 30,000 clones, roughly 87% of which are singletons. These data originate in a study of lymphopenia after photon versus proton radiotherapy. General study results and limits: Larger post-nadir TCR diversity loss correlated inversely with survival in deceased patients. Survival link was tested only in deceased patients; proton benefit remains a possibility.

V was clipped by 0 bases and J by 4 bases, with 13 bases between them. The CDR3 runs to 15 residues. Germline V gene lookup returns CDR1 SGHRS and CDR2 YFSETQ. The chain is built from TRBV5-1 and TRBJ1-1; D gene uncertain. This sample comprised peripheral blood, obtained from a patient treated with proton-based radiotherapy. The TCR was taken from an older woman with cholangiocarcinoma. Some clones in this sample may be carry-over from other donors' samples. The CDR3 loop reads CASSLDVTSVTEAFF. The CDR3 DNA is TGCGCCAGCAGCTTGGATGTGACATCCGTCACTGAAGCTTTCTTT.